This section outlines one T cell receptor beta chain sequence together with its context. V lost 0 bases, J lost 7 bases, and 6 bases stayed unmatched. The length of the CDR3 is 16 residues. From germline, CDR1 is LGHNA and CDR2 YSLEER. This entry belongs to a study of blood T cell repertoires in COVID-19. Study-level background: COVID-19 samples from acute and convalescent phases originated in the United States, Italy and Spain. Sample material is recorded as cDNA or gDNA derived from T cells, B-cell-depleted T cells, or PBMCs.

Per the study methods: Reference gene primers were amplified, and this amplification served to estimate nucleated cell counts. Sequencing was performed with immunoSEQ multiplex PCR; in TCRdb, only in-frame clones are kept and a portion is missing. V and J calls plus clone size are reproduced from that table; the DNA served to infer D and trimming. Of tens of thousands of clones in the sample, more than 75% were seen once. Sequencing was done on a sample of peripheral blood. The chain employs TRBV4-3 and TRBJ2-1; 10 bases agree with TRBD1. The source is a man in his fifties with active COVID-19. This chain's CDR3 is CASSQERTGGLNEQFF. CDR3 DNA: TGCGCCAGCAGCCAAGAGCGGACAGGGGGGTTGAATGAGCAGTTCTTC.